These T cell receptor beta chains were read from a single sample in a study of T cells in Graves' hyperthyroidism and ophthalmopathy. MiXCR was run by TCRdb on the multiplex PCR reads, yielding one entry per CDR3 protein. Seen here are about 380,000 distinct CDR3 sequences, about 14% observed once, and the top ten hold 15% to 20%. The sample taken for sequencing was blood. The source is a woman aged 30 to 39 with Graves' ophthalmopathy. CDR3s include the opening cysteine and the closing phenylalanine or tryptophan. The D gene is left open where the match is weak. Clone size is stated in some rows and not others, as once, few, many or a class when expanded.

clone_size	d_call	v_call	j_call	cdr3_aa
many	TRBD2	TRBV7-3	TRBJ2-1	CASSLPGLAGAYNEQFF
many	TRBD2	TRBV20-1	TRBJ2-5	CSADLTRGSSETQYF
many	TRBD2	TRBV6-1	TRBJ2-7	CASSSLLAGNYEQYF
many	.	TRBV12-3/TRBV12-4	TRBJ2-7	CASSFGGTGKQYF
few	.	TRBV19	TRBJ2-6	CASSNGGTGANVLTF
many	.	TRBV11-1	TRBJ2-7	CASSLGVRSYEQYF
few	TRBD2	TRBV7-3	TRBJ2-1	CASSLASGGKRNEQFF
many	.	TRBV27	TRBJ1-2	CASSLSGPYGYTF
many	.	TRBV7-9	TRBJ2-3	CASSPAPADTQYF
many	.	TRBV29-1	TRBJ1-2	CSVEGGRKIGYTF
.	.	TRBV10-3	TRBJ1-5	CAISELMNRVQPQHF
.	TRBD2	TRBV10-2	TRBJ2-7	CASSDPGGPQVPLRDEQYF
few	.	TRBV6-2/TRBV6-3	TRBJ2-3	CASRSGGFTDTQYF
.	TRBD1	TRBV11-2	TRBJ2-4	CASSLRDRDGNIQYF
many	.	TRBV18	TRBJ1-1	CASSPRQKAFF
many	TRBD2	TRBV7-9	TRBJ2-3	CASSHSGVTDTQYF
.	.	TRBV20-1	TRBJ1-1	CSARATGRNTEAFF
.	TRBD2	TRBV24-1	TRBJ2-2	CATSDAGTSGGANTGELFF
many	.	TRBV12-3/TRBV12-4	TRBJ1-4	CASRLTTNEKLFF
few	.	TRBV4-2	TRBJ2-1	CASSQDLDHPGDYEQFF